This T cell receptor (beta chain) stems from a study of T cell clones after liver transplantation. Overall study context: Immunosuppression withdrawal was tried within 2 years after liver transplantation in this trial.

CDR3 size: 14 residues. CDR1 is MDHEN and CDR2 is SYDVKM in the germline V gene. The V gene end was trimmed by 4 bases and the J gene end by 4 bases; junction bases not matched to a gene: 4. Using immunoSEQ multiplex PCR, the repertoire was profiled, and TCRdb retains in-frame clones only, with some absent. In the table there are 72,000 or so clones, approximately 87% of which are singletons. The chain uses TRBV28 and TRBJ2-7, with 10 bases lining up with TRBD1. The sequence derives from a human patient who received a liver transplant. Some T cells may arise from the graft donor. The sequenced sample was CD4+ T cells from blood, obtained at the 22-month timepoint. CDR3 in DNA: TGTGCCAGCAGTTCCGGGACAGGGGAATACGAGCAGTACTTC. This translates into CASSSGTGEYEQYF.